This TCR beta chain was sequenced during a study of cytomegalovirus exposure and HLA in healthy donors. Overall study findings and caveats: In a later analysis, CMV-associated beta chains were mostly HLA-associated, it appeared. What TCR beta sequences reportedly achieved was accurate prediction of HLA-A and HLA-B alleles in most subjects.

The PCR had 60 Vbeta and 13 Jbeta primers. The protocol was immunoSEQ multiplex PCR, while the TCRdb copy is restricted to in-frame clones and leaves out a portion. The repertoire holds 160,000 or so clones, with 80% to 90% as singletons. Germline V gene data show CDR1 as WSHSY and CDR2 as SAAADI. V lost 6 bases to trimming and J lost 4 bases; unmatched junction nucleotides: 7. The length of the CDR3 is 14 residues. Notes on this clone: Its matching antigen is unknown.

The sequenced material came from PBMCs. The chain uses TRBV10-2 and TRBJ1-2; 8 bases match TRBD1. This TCR derives from a man in his fifties or sixties in good health and CMV-seropositive. The chain's CDR3 is CASSQTGVIYGYTF. As DNA, the CDR3 is TGCGCCAGCAGCCAGACAGGGGTCATCTATGGCTACACCTTC.